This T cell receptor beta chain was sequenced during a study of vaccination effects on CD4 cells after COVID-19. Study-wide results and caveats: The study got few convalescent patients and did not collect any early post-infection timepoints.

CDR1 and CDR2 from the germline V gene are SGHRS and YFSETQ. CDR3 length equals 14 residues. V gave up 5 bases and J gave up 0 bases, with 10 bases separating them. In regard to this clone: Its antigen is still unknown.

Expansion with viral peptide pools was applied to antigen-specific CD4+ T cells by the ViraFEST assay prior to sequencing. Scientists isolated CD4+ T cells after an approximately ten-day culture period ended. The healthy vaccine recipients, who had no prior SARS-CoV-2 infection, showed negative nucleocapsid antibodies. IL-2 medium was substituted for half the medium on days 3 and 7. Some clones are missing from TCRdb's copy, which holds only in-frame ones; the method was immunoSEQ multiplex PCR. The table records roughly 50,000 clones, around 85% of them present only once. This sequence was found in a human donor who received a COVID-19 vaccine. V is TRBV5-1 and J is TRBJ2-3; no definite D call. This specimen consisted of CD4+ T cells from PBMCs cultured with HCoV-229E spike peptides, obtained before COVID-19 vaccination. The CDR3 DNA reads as TGCGCCAGCAGTAATACCGGAAGCACAGATACGCAGTATTTT. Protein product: CASSNTGSTDTQYF.